This TCR beta chain was identified in a study of T-cell memory formation after mild COVID-19. Whole-study results and caveats: Contracting clones from day 15 to 85 had balanced CD4/CD8; later expanders favoured CD4+.

The TCR alpha and TCR beta cDNA libraries, bearing sample barcodes and UMIs, were generated by 5'RACE using constant-segment primers. A single record per CDR3 protein comes from TCRdb applying MiXCR to the 5' RACE reads. The sample has over 300,000 distinct CDR3 sequences, 20% to 25% seen once; the top ten hold over 20%. As concerns this clonotype: The antigen remains unidentified.

This CDR3 has 16 residues. With 4 bases clipped from V and 4 bases from J, the junction kept 10 bases outside the gene matches. Per the germline V gene, CDR1 is SNHLY and CDR2 is FYNNEI. The receptor comes from a man younger than 35 who had mild COVID-19 (a few samples of this study predate the infection). Cell type and time point are not known. Source material: PBMCs or a T cell subset sorted from them (not recorded which). J is TRBJ1-2 and V is TRBV2; TRBD1 matches at 9 bases. For the CDR3, the DNA is TGTGCCAGCAGTGCCTCGGAGGACAGGGGCTTCTATGGCTACACCTTC. It codes for CASSASEDRGFYGYTF.